These T cell receptor beta chains were read from a single sample in a study of blood T cells in healthy people across ages. TCRdb analysed the 5' RACE reads with MiXCR anew, one entry per CDR3 protein. The sample has about 830,000 distinct CDR3 sequences; 58% are singletons. Sample: blood. Every receptor here comes from a man younger than 45 in good health. CDR3s include the opening cysteine and the closing phenylalanine or tryptophan. D genes are given only for firm matches. Expanded clones get a size class; other rows say once, few or many, or leave the size out.

v_call,d_call,j_call,clone_size,cdr3_nt,cdr3_aa
TRBV7-2,.,TRBJ2-7,few,TGTGCCAGCAGCTTTAGTAAGGGCACCTACGAGCAGTACTTC,CASSFSKGTYEQYF
TRBV28,TRBD1,TRBJ1-5,few,TGTGCCAGCAGTTTGAACAGGGGGTCTTCCTATCAGCCCCAGCATTTT,CASSLNRGSSYQPQHF
TRBV3-1,.,TRBJ2-4,few,TGTGCCAGCAGCCTGGTAGGGGGATCCAAAAACATTCAGTACTTC,CASSLVGGSKNIQYF
TRBV28,TRBD1,TRBJ2-7,few,TGTGCCAGCAGTTTAAACAGGGGGATCTCCTACGAGCAGTACTTC,CASSLNRGISYEQYF
TRBV20-1,.,TRBJ2-1,once,TGCAGTGCTAGTAACCCGGGCTTGAGCAATGAGCAGTTCTTC,CSASNPGLSNEQFF
TRBV28,TRBD1,TRBJ1-3,.,TGTGCCAGCAGCTCCCCAGGGGGTGCCATATATTTT,CASSSPGGAIYF
TRBV28,.,TRBJ2-5,.,TGTGCCAGCAGTTTATGGTCCAGCCAAGAGACCCAGTACTTC,CASSLWSSQETQYF
TRBV7-9,.,TRBJ2-5,.,TGTGCCAGCAGCCCAGAAGGTCCCAGGGACCTGGCTGGGACCCAGTACTTC,CASSPEGPRDLAGTQYF
TRBV6-2/TRBV6-3,.,TRBJ2-7,few,TGTGCCAGCAGCAGGGACGTGCGCGAGCAGTACTTC,CASSRDVREQYF
TRBV7-9,.,TRBJ2-6,.,TGTGCCAGCAGCCAAAAGGCCTCCACTCTCTCTGGGGCCAACGTCCTGACTTTC,CASSQKASTLSGANVLTF
TRBV7-2,TRBD2,TRBJ2-1,once,TGTGCCAGCAGCTTGGGACTAGTCCGGAGTGAGCAGTTCTTC,CASSLGLVRSEQFF
TRBV3-1,.,TRBJ2-5,few,TGTGCCAGCAGCCAAGATCTTCCGTCAGGGACGGAGACCCAGTACTTC,CASSQDLPSGTETQYF
TRBV29-1,.,TRBJ2-7,.,TGCAGCGTCGGGACACTTTACTCCTACGAGCAGTACTTC,CSVGTLYSYEQYF
TRBV20-1,TRBD2,TRBJ2-5,.,TGCAGTGCCCAAAGGCTAGCGGGGGGGCCGGGTAAGGAGACCCAGTACTTC,CSAQRLAGGPGKETQYF
TRBV6-1,.,TRBJ2-7,once,TGTGCCAGCAGTGCCGCCGGACAAATCTACGAGCAGTACTTC,CASSAAGQIYEQYF
TRBV12-3/TRBV12-4,.,TRBJ2-5,once,TGTGCCAGCAAAGGGCCCACCGGGGGCGGGACCCTAGAGACCCAGTACTTC,CASKGPTGGGTLETQYF
TRBV7-2,TRBD2,TRBJ2-1,.,TGTGCCAGCAGCTTAAAGGGACTAACCCCCAATGAGCAGTTCTTC,CASSLKGLTPNEQFF
TRBV7-2,.,TRBJ2-1,few,TGTGCCAGCAGCTTAGGAACTCGCTCCTACAATGAGCAGTTCTTC,CASSLGTRSYNEQFF
TRBV5-1,.,TRBJ2-7,few,TGCGCCAGCAGCGAGACAGTCTCCTACGAGCAGTACTTC,CASSETVSYEQYF
TRBV2,.,TRBJ1-1,.,TGTGCCAGCAGACCCGGACAATGGATGAACACTGAAGCTTTCTTT,CASRPGQWMNTEAFF
TRBV3-1,.,TRBJ1-2,.,TGTGCCAGCAGCCAAATCACACGGAAAACGCACTATGGCTACACCTTC,CASSQITRKTHYGYTF
TRBV20-1,.,TRBJ2-7,.,TGCAGTGCCCGAGACGGGTCCTACGAGCAGTACTTC,CSARDGSYEQYF
TRBV11-3,.,TRBJ2-1,.,TGTGCCATCAGCCCCCAGGGAGGAGAGCAGTTCTTC,CAISPQGGEQFF
TRBV7-2,.,TRBJ1-1,.,TGTGCCAGCAGCTTTTACAGGGTAGCGAGTGAAGCTTTCTTT,CASSFYRVASEAFF
TRBV20-1,.,TRBJ2-5,.,TGCAGTGCTAGAGCTAGCCTTGGGACCCAGTACTTC,CSARASLGTQYF
TRBV4-2,.,TRBJ2-1,.,TGTGCCAGTGGGATCCTTAGCGACGTTTACAATGAGCAGTTCTTC,CASGILSDVYNEQFF
TRBV25-1,.,TRBJ2-1,once,TGTGCCAGCAGTGAACATGTCAACGACGGGGCGGGGAATGAGCAGTTCTTC,CASSEHVNDGAGNEQFF
TRBV9,TRBD2,TRBJ2-6,few,TGTGCCAGCAGCGTAGCGGGGGGGCCTGCATCCTCTGGGGCCAACGTCCTGACTTTC,CASSVAGGPASSGANVLTF
TRBV20-1,TRBD2,TRBJ2-1,once,TGCAGTGCTAGAGGGCGGACGGTAGCGGGAACCTACAATGAGCAGTTCTTC,CSARGRTVAGTYNEQFF
TRBV18,.,TRBJ2-4,.,TGTGCCAGCCCACCGGCTGAGCAAAACATTCAGTACTTC,CASPPAEQNIQYF
TRBV7-9,.,TRBJ2-7,.,TGTGCCAGCAGCCAGACAGCCTCCTACGAGCAGTACTTC,CASSQTASYEQYF
TRBV27,.,TRBJ2-1,.,TGTGCCAGCAGTTTGAACTACGATGAGCAGTTCTTC,CASSLNYDEQFF
TRBV6-1,.,TRBJ2-5,many,TGTGCCAGCAGTGATCGTAGGGACCTGGAGACCCAGTACTTC,CASSDRRDLETQYF
TRBV20-1,.,TRBJ2-1,.,TGCAGTGCTTTCCGCGGCCCAGATGAGCAGTTCTTC,CSAFRGPDEQFF
TRBV12-3/TRBV12-4,.,TRBJ2-7,.,TGTGCCAGCAGTTTAAAGACTACCGGTCCCTACGAGCAGTACTTC,CASSLKTTGPYEQYF
TRBV20-1,.,TRBJ1-5,.,TGCAGTGCTAGAGATGTCCATAGCAATCAGCCCCAGCATTTT,CSARDVHSNQPQHF
TRBV28,.,TRBJ2-1,few,TGTGCCAGCAGTTTCCCCCTTTTAGAGGGGGAGGGCTACAATGAGCAGTTCTTC,CASSFPLLEGEGYNEQFF
TRBV6-5,TRBD2,TRBJ2-4,.,TGTGCCAGCAGCCTCTCAGCGGGGGGATCTTACATTCAGTACTTC,CASSLSAGGSYIQYF
TRBV6-5,TRBD1,TRBJ1-1,.,TGTGCCAGCAGTTACAGTATCAGGGGGATGAACACTGAAGCTTTCTTT,CASSYSIRGMNTEAFF
TRBV7-3,TRBD2,TRBJ2-1,.,TGTGCCAGCAGCCCGACTAGCGGGGGGGTATATGAGCAGTTCTTC,CASSPTSGGVYEQFF
TRBV7-2,.,TRBJ1-1,.,TGTGCCAGCAGCGTTCTTCCGACAGGGAACACTGAAGCTTTCTTT,CASSVLPTGNTEAFF
TRBV5-1,.,TRBJ2-5,.,TGCGCCAGCACGTTGAATAGCAGAGAGACCCAGTACTTC,CASTLNSRETQYF
TRBV3-1,.,TRBJ2-7,.,TGTGCCAGCAGCCTCAGGGATAGGGGCGACGAGCAGTACTTC,CASSLRDRGDEQYF
TRBV18,.,TRBJ2-7,.,TGTGCCAGCTCCCCAAGGGCCTTCTCGGACGAGCAGTACTTC,CASSPRAFSDEQYF
TRBV20-1,.,TRBJ2-7,few,TGCAGTGCACCTCCCCGGTCAACAGGACCTTCCTACGAGCAGTACTTC,CSAPPRSTGPSYEQYF
TRBV10-3,.,TRBJ1-2,.,TGTGCCATCAGTGAGGGACAAATGAGTGGTGGCTACACCTTC,CAISEGQMSGGYTF
TRBV5-1,TRBD1,TRBJ1-4,.,TGCGCCAGCAGCACCCGGGACACAGGGGGAAAACTGTTTTTT,CASSTRDTGGKLFF
TRBV29-1,TRBD1,TRBJ2-2,.,TGCAGCGCAACCGGGACAGGGGTGTCGACCGGGGAGCTGTTTTTT,CSATGTGVSTGELFF
TRBV3-1,.,TRBJ2-7,few,TGTGCCAGCAGTCATGGGGGAGGCAGCTACGAGCAGTACTTC,CASSHGGGSYEQYF
TRBV6-5,.,TRBJ2-3,.,TGTGCCAGCAGGCTAACAGGGACGTCCGATACGCGGTATTTT,CASRLTGTSDTRYF
TRBV4-3,TRBD2,TRBJ2-7,.,TGCGCCAGCAGCCAATGGACTAGCGGGAGTATCGACGAGCAGTACTTC,CASSQWTSGSIDEQYF
TRBV20-1,.,TRBJ2-7,.,TGCAGTGTTTTCCCGGGGGAGTACACTGTATATGAGCAGTACTTC,CSVFPGEYTVYEQYF
TRBV20-1,.,TRBJ2-7,.,TGCAGTGCTCCTCCCACAACGGGACCTAGCTCCTACGAGCAGTACTTC,CSAPPTTGPSSYEQYF
TRBV20-1,TRBD1,TRBJ2-7,.,TGCAGTGCTGGAGACCGGGACAGGGGCCTCAACGAGCAGTACTTC,CSAGDRDRGLNEQYF
TRBV20-1,.,TRBJ2-1,few,TGCAGTGCCACACAGACGGAGGGTGGTGGGTACAATGAGCAGTTCTTC,CSATQTEGGGYNEQFF